The source of this T cell receptor beta chain is a study of blood T cell repertoires in COVID-19. Study-wide context: Some COVID-19 samples were acute and others convalescent; all came from the United States, Italy and Spain.

The CDR3 covers 15 residues. V trimming: 1 base; J trimming: 8 bases; junction bases outside the gene matches: 7. Germline V gives CDR1 SGHAT, CDR2 FQNNGV. In the study's own analysis: Scientists estimated how many nucleated cells there were by amplifying reference gene primers. Assay used: immunoSEQ multiplex PCR; TCRdb lists only in-frame clones, some missing. V and J calls plus clone size are reproduced from that table; the DNA served to infer D and trimming. The profile shows about 120,000 clones, 79% of them singletons. V and J are TRBV11-2 and TRBJ2-1; TRBD2 matches 8 bases. The sequence was collected from a man aged 35 to 55 with active or convalescent COVID-19. Sequencing input: peripheral blood. CDR3 protein: CASSLVGGALYEQFF. CDR3 DNA: TGTGCCAGCAGCTTAGTCGGGGGGGCCTTGTATGAGCAGTTCTTC.